A single sample gave rise to the 8 T cell receptor beta chains below, sequenced in a study of Siglec-9 on CD8 T cells in melanoma. Repertoires were generated with immunoSEQ multiplex PCR, while TCRdb's copy carries only in-frame clones and drops some. Altogether approximately 35,000 clones are present, around 81% being singletons, with the ten largest covering under 2%. Sequencing was done on a sample of Siglec-9- CD8+ T cells sorted from blood. The receptor set was obtained from a human donor in good health.

The V and J genes are TRBV13 and TRBJ1-2; tentatively, D is TRBD1 (5 bases). Germline CDR1 is PRHDT and CDR2 is FYEKMQ (reference sequence). V was clipped by 5 bases and J by 5 bases, with 12 bases between them. The CDR3 covers 13 residues. The CDR3 loop reads CASSPGQEYGYTF. Written as DNA, the CDR3 is TGTGCCAGCAGCCCTGGACAAGAGTATGGCTACACCTTC. The entire variable domain, with the rest obtained from reference TRBV13 and TRBJ1-2, is as follows: AAGVIQSPRHLIKEKRETATLKCYPIPRHDTVYWYQQGPGQDPQFLISFYEKMQSDKGSIPDRFSAQQFSDYHSELNMSSLELGDSALYFCASSPGQEYGYTFGSGTRLTVV.

The chain links TRBV27 to TRBJ2-7, with no clear D. V gave up 5 bases and J gave up 5 bases, with 10 bases separating them. This CDR3 spans 12 amino acids. Germline loops: CDR1 MNHEY, CDR2 SMNVEV (reference sequence). The CDR3 is CASSGLKDEQYF. The CDR3 DNA is TGTGCCAGCAGTGGCCTTAAGGACGAGCAGTACTTC.

In this sample, this clone turned up a few times. The V and J genes are TRBV6-4 and TRBJ1-1; D not certain. Trimming removed 2 bases at V and 2 bases at J, with 6 bases between. Germline V gene sequence: CDR1 MRHNA, CDR2 SNTAGT. This CDR3 contains 13 residues. This CDR3 reads CASSDGENTEAFF. For the CDR3, the DNA is TGTGCCAGCAGTGACGGTGAAAACACTGAAGCTTTCTTT.

In its sample, this clone was seen a few times. This chain connects TRBV4-1 to TRBJ2-7, with 8 bases matching TRBD2. With 0 bases clipped from V and 2 bases from J, the junction kept 3 bases outside the gene matches. The CDR3 extends over 15 amino acids. Looked up from germline, CDR1 is MGHRA and CDR2 is YSYEKL. The CDR3 spells CASSQDRGGPYEQYF. The CDR3 region has the DNA TGCGCCAGCAGCCAAGATCGGGGGGGCCCCTACGAGCAGTACTTC.

This clone showed up just a few times. The chain is built from TRBV12-5 and TRBJ1-1; 9 bases line up with TRBD1. After removal of 7 bases from V and 6 bases from J, the junction contained 12 bases not matched to a gene. This CDR3 has 15 amino acids. In germline, CDR1 is LGHNT, CDR2 FRNRAP. The CDR3 spells CASDKRDRADPEAFF. The CDR3 nucleotides read TGTGCTAGTGATAAAAGGGACAGGGCTGACCCTGAAGCTTTCTTT.

The V call is TRBV27, the J call TRBJ2-7; D is uncertain. Deletions cut 5 bases from V and 2 bases from J, with 10 bases between. Germline CDR1 reads MNHEY; CDR2 reads SMNVEV (reference sequence). The CDR3 covers 13 residues. CDR3 sequence (DNA): TGTGCCAGCAGTCCCACTCCGCCCTACGAGCAGTACTTC. Its protein product is CASSPTPPYEQYF.

The CDR3 is CASRRGDGIRGNTIYF. Written as DNA, the CDR3 is TGTGCCAGCAGACGAGGGGACGGAATTCGTGGAAACACCATATATTTT. This sequence joins TRBV21-1 and TRBJ1-3. TRBV21-1 is marked as a pseudogene. The CDR3 length is 16 residues.

The chain employs TRBV7-9 and TRBJ2-1; 7 bases agree with TRBD2. This CDR3 region has 14 residues. The V gene end was trimmed by 0 bases and the J gene end by 4 bases; junction bases not matched to a gene: 0. From germline, CDR1 is SEHNR and CDR2 FQNEAQ (reference sequence). DNA of the CDR3: TGTGCCAGCAGCTTAGCGGGAGGGTACAATGAGCAGTTCTTC. Encoded protein: CASSLAGGYNEQFF.